These T cell receptor beta chains were read from a single sample in a study of tumor-infiltrating lymphocytes in primary liver carcinoma. TCRdb re-called the multiplex PCR reads through MiXCR, storing one row per CDR3 protein. The repertoire includes 40,000 to 60,000 distinct CDR3 sequences, 70% to 75% of them detected once, and approximately 25% sits in the top ten. Sequenced input: liver tumor tissue from sampling region 3. Receptors were obtained from a man aged 35 to 55 with primary liver carcinoma and hepatitis B virus infection. Each CDR3 is given with its conserved first and last residue. The D gene is left open where the match is weak. The listing skips clone size in some rows; elsewhere it reads once, few, many or a size class.

d_gene,v_gene,abundance,j_gene,CDR3nt,CDR3aa
NA,TRBV29-1,NA,TRBJ2-1,TGCAGCGTTGAGGGCACCGTGGGCAATCAGCAGTTCTTC,CSVEGTVGNQQFF
NA,TRBV2,NA,TRBJ2-7,TGTACCAGCAGTGAAGAGACGGGAAACTACGAGCAGTACTTC,CTSSEETGNYEQYF
TRBD2,TRBV5-4,NA,TRBJ2-5,TGTGCCAACAGCTCTACGACTAGCGGTAGTGGAGAGACCCAGTACTTC,CANSSTTSGSGETQYF
NA,TRBV6-1,NA,TRBJ1-2,TGTGCCAGCAGGTGGGACAACTATGGCTATACCTTC,CASRWDNYGYTF
TRBD2,TRBV6-6,NA,TRBJ2-1,TGTGCCAGCAGTCCCGGGACTAGCGGGGTTAATGAGCAGTTCTTC,CASSPGTSGVNEQFF
TRBD2,TRBV6-2/TRBV6-3,NA,TRBJ2-1,TGTGTCAGCAGTTACAACCTAGCGGGAGTCGGTAATAAGCAGTTCTTC,CVSSYNLAGVGNKQFF
NA,TRBV28,many,TRBJ2-7,TGTGCCAGCAGTTCGGAGGAGGGGGCCTACGAGCAGTACTTC,CASSSEEGAYEQYF
NA,TRBV29-1,many,TRBJ1-1,TGCAGCGTTGTCGGAGGGGCGCAGGCTAACACTGAAGCTTTCTTT,CSVVGGAQANTEAFF
TRBD2,TRBV12-3/TRBV12-4,NA,TRBJ2-1,TGTGCCAGCATTGGACTAGCGTGGCTTGGTGAGCAGCTCTTC,CASIGLAWLGEQLF
NA,TRBV14,once,TRBJ2-2,TGTGCCAGCAGCCCTTTGAACACCGGGGAGATGTTCTTT,CASSPLNTGEMFF
NA,TRBV29-1,many,TRBJ2-3,TGCAGCGTGGCAGGGGAACGCCTCGGGGAGTATTTT,CSVAGERLGEYF
TRBD1,TRBV6-1,NA,TRBJ1-3,TGTGTCAGCAGTGGAGTGGGACAGAGCCACTCTGGAAACACCATATATTTT,CVSSGVGQSHSGNTIYF
NA,TRBV11-2,NA,TRBJ2-1,TGTGCCAGCAGCTTTGACCCTAGGAGGACTGGGAGTTACAATGAGCAGCTCTTT,CASSFDPRRTGSYNEQLF
NA,TRBV5-4,few,TRBJ2-3,TGTGCCAGCAGCTCCGGACGAGGAGTTAGCACGGATACGCAGTATTTT,CASSSGRGVSTDTQYF
NA,TRBV11-2,NA,TRBJ2-5,TGTGCCAGCACATGCCGGGACTCGGCCCATCAAGGGACCCAGTACTTC,CASTCRDSAHQGTQYF
NA,TRBV6-5,NA,TRBJ2-1,TGTGCCAGCAATTACTCGGGCAGGAGAATCTACAATGAGCAGTTCTTC,CASNYSGRRIYNEQFF
TRBD2,TRBV4-2,NA,TRBJ2-2,TGTGCCAGCAGCCGAGAAACTAGCGGGAGTAGGCAGCTGTTTTTT,CASSRETSGSRQLFF
NA,TRBV5-6,many,TRBJ2-7,TGTGCCAGCAGCTTCACGACAGACTCCTACGAGCAGTACTTC,CASSFTTDSYEQYF
NA,TRBV28,NA,TRBJ2-6,TGTGCCAGCAGCCGTGGGGCCAACATCATGACTTTC,CASSRGANIMTF
NA,TRBV13,NA,TRBJ2-1,TGTGCCAGCACCTTTGGTGTCAATGAGCAGTCCTTC,CASTFGVNEQSF
NA,TRBV19,NA,TRBJ2-5,TGTGCCAGTAGCGGTATAGCGTGCAAGGCGGAGACACAGTACTTC,CASSGIACKAETQYF
NA,TRBV4-1,NA,TRBJ2-7,TGCGCCAGCAGCCAAGAGCGGCAGGCCTACGAGCAGTATTTC,CASSQERQAYEQYF
NA,TRBV11-2,once,TRBJ2-1,TGTGTCAGCAGCCCGGTGTACAATGAGCGGTTCTTC,CVSSPVYNERFF
NA,TRBV5-5,once,TRBJ2-7,TGTGCCGTCAGCTTGGCCGAAGGTGAGCAGTACTTC,CAVSLAEGEQYF
NA,TRBV6-5,NA,TRBJ1-3,TGTGCCAGCAGAACCAAGGCGACTGGAAACACCATATGTTTT,CASRTKATGNTICF
TRBD1,TRBV28,many,TRBJ1-2,TGTGCCAGCAGTTCGGGACAGGGGGCGTTGGGCTACACCTTC,CASSSGQGALGYTF
TRBD1,TRBV7-3,NA,TRBJ2-1,TGTGCCAGCAGCAAACAGGGGGCTAGCGGAAGCTACAATGAGCAGTTCTTC,CASSKQGASGSYNEQFF
TRBD2,TRBV7-8,NA,TRBJ2-1,TGTGCCGGCAGCGGAAGGACTAGCGGGATGAATGAGCAGTTATTC,CAGSGRTSGMNEQLF
NA,TRBV11-2,NA,TRBJ1-2,TGTGCCAGCGGCTTAGAGGGGAACGATGGCTACGCCTTC,CASGLEGNDGYAF
NA,TRBV6-1,NA,TRBJ2-1,TGTGCCAGCAGTGAGGCGGGCGTCTGCGTGTTCTTC,CASSEAGVCVFF
TRBD1,TRBV12-3/TRBV12-4,NA,TRBJ2-7,TGTGGCAGCAGTTTCCAGGGGGCGGTACGGTACTTC,CGSSFQGAVRYF
TRBD2,TRBV28,NA,TRBJ2-1,TGTGCCAGCAGTTTACTAGGACTAGCGGGGAATGAGCAGTTCTTC,CASSLLGLAGNEQFF
NA,TRBV11-2,medium-sized,TRBJ2-5,TGTGCCAGCAGAAGACTGGAAGTCCGGGAGACCCAGTACTTC,CASRRLEVRETQYF
TRBD1,TRBV6-2/TRBV6-3,many,TRBJ1-2,TGTGCCACCCAGCTCTCACAGACAGGGGGAAACTATGGCTACACCTTC,CATQLSQTGGNYGYTF
NA,TRBV6-5,NA,TRBJ2-3,TGTGCCAGCTGTCCCCAGAGGGGTGAGACAGATACGCAGTATTTT,CASCPQRGETDTQYF
NA,TRBV11-2,NA,TRBJ1-1,TGTGCCAGCAACTCAGCCGGTTCCGTAACTGAAACTTTCTTT,CASNSAGSVTETFF
NA,TRBV23-1,many,TRBJ1-1,TGCGCCAGCAGCCAAGGGCGGAGAGGCACTGAAGCTTTCTTT,CASSQGRRGTEAFF
TRBD1,TRBV28,NA,TRBJ1-1,TGTGCCAGCAGCTCTGCTTCACTCATGGACAGGGGAGGCGCTGAAGCTTTCTTT,CASSSASLMDRGGAEAFF
NA,TRBV6-5,NA,TRBJ1-1,TGTGCCAGCAGTTCCCCTTGGGTTGTAGAAGCTTTCTTT,CASSSPWVVEAFF
NA,TRBV4-1,NA,TRBJ2-7,TGCACCAGCAGCCGGTCAGGGGCCTACGAGCAGTACTTC,CTSSRSGAYEQYF
NA,TRBV11-3,NA,TRBJ1-1,TGTGCCAGCAGCGTAGGTACGAACACTGAAGCTTTCTTT,CASSVGTNTEAFF
TRBD1,TRBV29-1,many,TRBJ1-2,TGCAGCGCCGGGGACAGGGGAGACCTGGACTATGGCTACACCTTC,CSAGDRGDLDYGYTF
TRBD1,TRBV7-9,many,TRBJ1-2,TGTGCCAGCAGCCCGACAGGGATTTATGGCTACACCTTC,CASSPTGIYGYTF
TRBD2,TRBV4-2,NA,TRBJ2-5,TGTGCCAGCAGACAAGATTGGGGACTAGCTGTAGAGACCCAGTACTTC,CASRQDWGLAVETQYF
NA,TRBV4-1,NA,TRBJ1-4,TGCGCCAGCAACCGGATATATGGGGGCCCTAATGAAAAACTGTTCTTT,CASNRIYGGPNEKLFF
TRBD2,TRBV4-2,NA,TRBJ2-1,TGTACCAGCAGCTTGCTTCTAGCGGGAGACGGTTCCTATAATGAGCAGTTCTTC,CTSSLLLAGDGSYNEQFF
NA,TRBV7-9,NA,TRBJ2-6,TGTGCCAGCAGCTTAGACGGTTCTAGCACTGGGGCCAACGTCCTGACTTTC,CASSLDGSSTGANVLTF
NA,TRBV20-1,NA,TRBJ1-1,TGCAATGCTAGTCAACCGGGACAAAGGAACACTGAAGCTTTCTTT,CNASQPGQRNTEAFF
TRBD1,TRBV28,NA,TRBJ1-2,TGTGCCAGCACGACAGGGTACGCCTATGGCTGCACCTTC,CASTTGYAYGCTF
NA,TRBV7-8,once,TRBJ1-2,TGTGTCAGCAGCCCCCGGACATGGGGCGGTGGCTACACCTTC,CVSSPRTWGGGYTF
NA,TRBV29-1,many,TRBJ1-2,TGCAGCGTTGAAGCACCAGGAGTTGGTGGCTACACCTTC,CSVEAPGVGGYTF
TRBD1,TRBV6-1,NA,TRBJ2-2,TGTGCCAGCACCCGACAGGGGACAACGGGGGACCTGTTTTTT,CASTRQGTTGDLFF
TRBD2,TRBV6-7,NA,TRBJ2-1,TGTGACAGCAGTTACTCTCAGGGTAGGCCGCAAGCGGGAGGGGCCTACAATGAACAGTTCTTC,CDSSYSQGRPQAGGAYNEQFF
NA,TRBV14,NA,TRBJ1-1,TGTGCCAGCAGCCAAGACCGGGCTGAAGACTTCTTC,CASSQDRAEDFF
NA,TRBV4-1,NA,TRBJ2-7,TGCGCCAGCGGCCGAGATTTTAGCGGAAGCTCCTACGAGCAATACTTC,CASGRDFSGSSYEQYF